This T cell receptor (beta chain) was documented in a study of cytomegalovirus exposure and HLA in healthy donors. About the study: The use of the same platform for the approximately 110 validation repertoires and the 600 to 700 first-cohort repertoires was reported by a later analysis.

The CDR3 totals 17 residues. The germline gives CDR1 MNHEY, CDR2 SMNVEV (reference sequence). J gave up 2 bases and V 7 bases, and 14 bases lay outside the gene matches. As for this clone: Its antigen remains unknown.

Donors were drawn from the approximately 110-subject validation cohort, separate from the approximately 670-subject first cohort. Whole-study results and caveats: The classifier was said to identify cytomegalovirus status with high specificity and sensitivity.

Profiled with immunoSEQ multiplex PCR; TCRdb holds only in-frame clones, not every one. The table shows under 200,000 clones, with about nine tenths occurring only once. The chain has TRBV27 and TRBJ2-3, with 8 bases matching TRBD1. The receptor comes from a woman aged 30 to 39 in good health and CMV-seronegative. Sequenced sample: PBMCs. The CDR3 reads CASISTNRGLNTDTQYF. The CDR3 DNA reads TGTGCCAGCATCTCAACAAACAGGGGGTTAAACACAGATACGCAGTATTTT.